This T cell receptor (beta chain) was obtained from a study of chemoradiotherapy in HPV16-positive cancers (dated by TCRdb to about 2022). As for the study more broadly: Using functional T-cell assays on cells from a couple of HPV16-positive patients, the researchers defined candidate HPV-specific T-cell clones and common TCR motifs. The study set out to ask whether T-cell immunity against the HPV oncoproteins E6 and E7 changes over the course of chemoradiotherapy and whether that immunity affects survival. Next, the candidate HPV-specific TCRs and motifs were followed in TCR repertoires from approximately 87 patients with HPV-related cancers.

Regarding this clone: What this receptor recognizes is not known. A junction boundary mismatches the germline segment, possibly from a read error.

Overall study results and their limits: Improved recurrence-free survival in HPV16-positive patients was associated with expansion of HPV-responsive T cells during chemoradiotherapy. Expansion of candidate HPV-specific clones and E7-related TCR motifs was observed in the tumor microenvironment during treatment, whereas no such expansion was observed for non-HPV-specific T cells. The survival association was reported for HPV16-positive patients, and the functional definition of HPV-specific T cells was derived from only two HPV16-positive patients.

Repertoires were sampled repeatedly over the course of chemoradiotherapy, so clonal expansion could be followed in the tumor microenvironment. The library was generated by the immunoSEQ multiplex PCR assay. Sourced from immuneACCESS, this table was stored by TCRdb with only in-frame sequences that have V and J called. A share of the clones is absent; for the studies checked, an unresolved V gene accounts for under half, and the remainder has no known explanation. For this sample the table gives about 32,000 clones, of which 88% were detected only once. The ten biggest clones cover roughly 4.9% of the sample. This TCR derives from a human donor with HPV-associated anogenital cancer. The starting material was blood, obtained from a patient who underwent chemoradiotherapy.

The DNA reads as follows: TGTGCCAGCAGTGGCCTGCATGGGTCTGCAAACACCATATATTTT. It codes for CASSGLHGSANTIYF. The sequence links TRBV6-1 to TRBJ1-3, with the D gene too uncertain to name. The germline V gene provides CDR1 MNHNS and CDR2 SASEGT. The CDR3 numbers 15 residues from cysteine through phenylalanine. Only the CDR3 DNA stays, 45 bases, in frame from base 1.